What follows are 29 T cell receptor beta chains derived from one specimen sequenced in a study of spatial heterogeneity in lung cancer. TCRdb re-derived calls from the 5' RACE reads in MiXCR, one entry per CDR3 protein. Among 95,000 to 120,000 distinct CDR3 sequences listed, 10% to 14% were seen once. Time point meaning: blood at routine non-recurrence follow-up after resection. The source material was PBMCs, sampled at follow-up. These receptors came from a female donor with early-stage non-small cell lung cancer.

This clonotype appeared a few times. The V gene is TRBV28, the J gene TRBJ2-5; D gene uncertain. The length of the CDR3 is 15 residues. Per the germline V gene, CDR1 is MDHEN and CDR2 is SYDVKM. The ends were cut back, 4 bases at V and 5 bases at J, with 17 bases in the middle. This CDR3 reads CASSYIGNPLETQYF. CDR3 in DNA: TGTGCCAGCAGTTATATCGGTAATCCGTTGGAGACCCAGTACTTC.

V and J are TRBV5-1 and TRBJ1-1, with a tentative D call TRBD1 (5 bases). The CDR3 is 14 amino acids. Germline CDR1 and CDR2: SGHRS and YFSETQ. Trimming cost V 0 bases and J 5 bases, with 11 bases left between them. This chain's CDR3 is CASSLAGARTEAFF. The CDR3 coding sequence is TGCGCCAGCAGCTTGGCCGGGGCGCGAACTGAAGCTTTCTTT.

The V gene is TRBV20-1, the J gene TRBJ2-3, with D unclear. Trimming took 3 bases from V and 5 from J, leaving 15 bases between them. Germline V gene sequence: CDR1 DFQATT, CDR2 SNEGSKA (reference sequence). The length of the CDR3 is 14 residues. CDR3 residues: CSARAPPHGDTQYF. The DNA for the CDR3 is TGCAGTGCTAGGGCTCCTCCCCATGGAGATACGCAGTATTTT.

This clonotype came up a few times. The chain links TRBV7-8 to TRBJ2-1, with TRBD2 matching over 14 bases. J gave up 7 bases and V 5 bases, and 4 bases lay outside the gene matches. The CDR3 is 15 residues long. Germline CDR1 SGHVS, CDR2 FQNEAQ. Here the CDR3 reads CASSAGLAGVNEQFF. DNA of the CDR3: TGTGCCAGCAGCGCGGGACTAGCGGGAGTGAATGAGCAGTTCTTC. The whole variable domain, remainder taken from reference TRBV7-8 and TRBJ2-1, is GAGVSQSPRYKVAKRGQDVALRCDPISGHVSLFWYQQALGQGPEFLTYFQNEAQLDKSGLPSDRFFAERPEGSVSTLKIQRTQQEDSAVYLCASSAGLAGVNEQFFGPGTRLTVL.

The CDR3, as DNA: TGTGCCTGGATGGGGGCGGGTAACGAGCAGTTCTTC. Translation: CAWMGAGNEQFF. This sequence joins TRBV30 and TRBJ2-1, with D perhaps TRBD1 (6 bases). The CDR3 is 12 residues long. The germline V gene encodes CDR1 GTSNPN and CDR2 SVGIG (reference sequence). Trimming shortened V by 4 bases and J by 10 bases, and 14 bases separated the two germline ends.

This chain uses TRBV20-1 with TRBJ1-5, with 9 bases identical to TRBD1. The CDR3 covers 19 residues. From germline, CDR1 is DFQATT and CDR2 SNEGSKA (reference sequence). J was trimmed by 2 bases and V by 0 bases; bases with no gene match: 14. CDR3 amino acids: CSARDLFGTGWSGNQPQHF. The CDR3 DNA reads TGCAGTGCTAGAGATCTTTTCGGGACAGGGTGGTCCGGCAATCAGCCCCAGCATTTT.

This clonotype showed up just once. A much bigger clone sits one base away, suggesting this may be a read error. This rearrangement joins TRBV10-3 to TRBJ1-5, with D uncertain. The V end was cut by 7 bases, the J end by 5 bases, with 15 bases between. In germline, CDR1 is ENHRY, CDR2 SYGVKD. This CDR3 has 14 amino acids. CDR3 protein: CAINRTGGDQPQHF. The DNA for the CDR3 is TGTGCCATCAATCGGACTGGAGGTGATCAGCCCCAGCATTTT.

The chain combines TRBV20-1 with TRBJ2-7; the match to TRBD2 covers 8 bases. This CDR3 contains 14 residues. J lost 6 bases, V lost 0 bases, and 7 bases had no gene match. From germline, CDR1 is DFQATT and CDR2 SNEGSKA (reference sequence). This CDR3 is CSAREAAGAFEQYF. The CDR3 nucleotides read TGCAGTGCTAGAGAAGCAGCGGGAGCGTTCGAGCAGTACTTC.

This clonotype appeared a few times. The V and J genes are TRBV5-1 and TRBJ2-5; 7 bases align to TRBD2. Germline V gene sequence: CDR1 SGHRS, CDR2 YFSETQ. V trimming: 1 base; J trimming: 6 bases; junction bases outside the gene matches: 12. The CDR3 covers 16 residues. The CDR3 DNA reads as TGCGCCAGCAGCTTGATCGCGGGAGAGGCGGGTCAGACCCAGTACTTC. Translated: CASSLIAGEAGQTQYF.

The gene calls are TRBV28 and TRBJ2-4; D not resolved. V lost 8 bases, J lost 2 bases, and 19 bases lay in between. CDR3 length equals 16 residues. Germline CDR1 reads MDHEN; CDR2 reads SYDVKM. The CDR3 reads CASCEWTGLTKNIQYF. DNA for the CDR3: TGTGCCAGCTGCGAATGGACGGGCTTAACCAAAAACATTCAGTACTTC.

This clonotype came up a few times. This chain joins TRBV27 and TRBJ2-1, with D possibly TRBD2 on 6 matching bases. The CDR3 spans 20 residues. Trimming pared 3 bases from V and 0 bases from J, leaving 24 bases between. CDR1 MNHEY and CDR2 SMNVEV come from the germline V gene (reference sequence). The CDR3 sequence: CASSFRVFSGGRSSYNEQFF. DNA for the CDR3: TGTGCCAGCAGTTTTCGGGTTTTTAGCGGAGGGCGGAGCTCCTACAATGAGCAGTTCTTC.

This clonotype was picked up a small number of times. The CDR3 loop reads CASSLSRGLNGYTF. CDR3 coding DNA: TGTGCCAGCAGTTTAAGTCGGGGATTGAACGGCTACACCTTC. V usage is TRBV27 and J usage is TRBJ1-2; unclear D gene. CDR1 is MNHEY, CDR2 SMNVEV, per germline (reference sequence). The CDR3 loop spans 14 amino acids. V dropped 2 bases and J dropped 8 bases, with 15 bases sitting between them.

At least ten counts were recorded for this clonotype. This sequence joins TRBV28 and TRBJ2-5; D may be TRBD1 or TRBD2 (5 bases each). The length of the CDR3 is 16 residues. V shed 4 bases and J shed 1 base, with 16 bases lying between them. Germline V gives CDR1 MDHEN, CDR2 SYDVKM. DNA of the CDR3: TGTGCCAGCAGTTCCCACGGGGCTAGCACCCAAGAGACCCAGTACTTC. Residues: CASSSHGASTQETQYF.

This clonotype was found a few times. This CDR3 reads CASTSGWRSYGYTF. The CDR3 nucleotides read TGTGCCAGCACCTCAGGGTGGCGTTCTTATGGCTACACCTTC. This chain links TRBV28 with TRBJ1-2; D perhaps matches TRBD1 (5 bases). The CDR3 runs 14 residues. Trimming left V 7 bases short and J 5 bases short, with 17 bases between. Germline loops: CDR1 MDHEN, CDR2 SYDVKM.

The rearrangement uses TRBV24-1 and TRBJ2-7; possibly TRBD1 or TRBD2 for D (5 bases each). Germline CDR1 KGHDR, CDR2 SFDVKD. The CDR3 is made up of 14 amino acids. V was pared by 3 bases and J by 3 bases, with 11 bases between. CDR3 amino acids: CATSDPGGGYEQYF. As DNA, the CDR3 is TGTGCCACCAGTGATCCCGGTGGGGGCTACGAGCAGTACTTC.

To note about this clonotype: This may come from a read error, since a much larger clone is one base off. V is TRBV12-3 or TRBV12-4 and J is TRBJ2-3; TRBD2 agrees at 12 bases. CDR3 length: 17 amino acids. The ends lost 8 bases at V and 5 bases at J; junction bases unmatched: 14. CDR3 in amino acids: CASGSKGTSGRVDTQYF. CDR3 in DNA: TGTGCCAGCGGTTCAAAGGGGACTAGCGGGCGGGTAGATACGCAGTATTTT.

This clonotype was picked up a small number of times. This chain's CDR3 is CASALGSIQETQYF. CDR3 DNA: TGTGCCAGTGCCCTAGGAAGTATTCAAGAGACCCAGTACTTC. The rearrangement links TRBV19 to TRBJ2-5; D remains unclear. With 8 bases removed from V and 2 bases from J, the gap between germline ends came to 15 bases. Germline loops: CDR1 LNHDA, CDR2 SQIVND (reference sequence). The CDR3 runs to 14 residues. Using reference TRBV19 and TRBJ2-5 for the parts outside the CDR3, the full variable domain is DGGITQSPKYLFRKEGQNVTLSCEQNLNHDAMYWYRQDPGQGLRLIYYSQIVNDFQKGDIAEGYSVSREKKESFPLTVTSAQKNPTAFYLCASALGSIQETQYFGPGTRLLVL.

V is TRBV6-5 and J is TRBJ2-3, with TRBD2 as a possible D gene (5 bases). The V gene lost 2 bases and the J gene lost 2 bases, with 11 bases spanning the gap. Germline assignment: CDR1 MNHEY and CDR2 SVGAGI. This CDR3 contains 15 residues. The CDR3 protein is CASSYAGLATDTQYF. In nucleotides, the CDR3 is TGTGCCAGCAGTTACGCAGGCCTAGCCACAGATACGCAGTATTTT.

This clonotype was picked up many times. The CDR3 coding sequence is TGTGCCAGCAGTGGAACAGGGGCTAGCAATCAGCCCCAGCATTTT. This gives the protein CASSGTGASNQPQHF. This chain uses TRBV2 with TRBJ1-5, with 7 positions matching TRBD1. The CDR3 extends over 15 amino acids. Germline loops: CDR1 SNHLY, CDR2 FYNNEI. V shed 4 bases and J 0 bases; nucleotides not matched to a gene: 3.

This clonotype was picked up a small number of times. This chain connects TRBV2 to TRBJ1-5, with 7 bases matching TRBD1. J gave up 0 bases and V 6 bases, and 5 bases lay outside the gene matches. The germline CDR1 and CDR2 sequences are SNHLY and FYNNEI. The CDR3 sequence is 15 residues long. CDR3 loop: CASREQGLSNQPQHF. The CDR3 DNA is TGTGCCAGCAGAGAACAGGGGCTTAGCAATCAGCCCCAGCATTTT.

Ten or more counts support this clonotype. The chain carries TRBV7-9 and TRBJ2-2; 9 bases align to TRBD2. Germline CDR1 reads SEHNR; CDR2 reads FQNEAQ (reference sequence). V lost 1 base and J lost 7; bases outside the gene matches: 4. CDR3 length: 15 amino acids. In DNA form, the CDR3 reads TGTGCCAGCAGCTTAGAAGGGACTAGCAACGGGGAGCTGTTTTTT. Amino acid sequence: CASSLEGTSNGELFF.

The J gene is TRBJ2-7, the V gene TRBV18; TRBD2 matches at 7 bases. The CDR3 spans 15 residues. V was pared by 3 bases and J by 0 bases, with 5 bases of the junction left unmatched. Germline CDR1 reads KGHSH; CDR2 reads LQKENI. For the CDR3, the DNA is TGTGCCAGCTCACCGGCTAGCGGATCCTCCTACGAGCAGTACTTC. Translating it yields CASSPASGSSYEQYF.

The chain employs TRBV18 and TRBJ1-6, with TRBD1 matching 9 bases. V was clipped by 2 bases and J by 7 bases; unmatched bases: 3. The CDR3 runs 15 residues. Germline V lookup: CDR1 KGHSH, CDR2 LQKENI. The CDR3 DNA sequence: TGTGCCAGCTCACCATCCGGGACAGGGAATTCACCCCTCCACTTT. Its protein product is CASSPSGTGNSPLHF.

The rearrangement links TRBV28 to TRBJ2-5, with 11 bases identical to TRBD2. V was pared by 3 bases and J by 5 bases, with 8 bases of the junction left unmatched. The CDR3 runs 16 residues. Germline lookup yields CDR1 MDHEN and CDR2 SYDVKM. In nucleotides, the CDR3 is TGTGCCAGCAGTTTCCTACCCCTAGCGGGAGGTGAGACCCAGTACTTC. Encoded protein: CASSFLPLAGGETQYF.

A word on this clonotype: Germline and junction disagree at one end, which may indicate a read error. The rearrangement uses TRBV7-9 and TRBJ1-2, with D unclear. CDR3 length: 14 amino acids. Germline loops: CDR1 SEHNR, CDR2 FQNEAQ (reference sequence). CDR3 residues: CVSSRLREPNGYTF. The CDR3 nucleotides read TGTGTCAGCAGCCGTTTGAGAGAGCCGAATGGCTACACCTTC.

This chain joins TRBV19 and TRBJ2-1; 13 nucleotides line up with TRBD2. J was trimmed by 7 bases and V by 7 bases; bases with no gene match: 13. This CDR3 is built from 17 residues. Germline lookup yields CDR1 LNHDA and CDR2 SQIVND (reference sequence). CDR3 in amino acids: CASTRSGTSGVKNEQFF. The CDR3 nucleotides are TGTGCCAGTACCCGCTCGGGGACTAGCGGGGTAAAAAATGAGCAGTTCTTC.

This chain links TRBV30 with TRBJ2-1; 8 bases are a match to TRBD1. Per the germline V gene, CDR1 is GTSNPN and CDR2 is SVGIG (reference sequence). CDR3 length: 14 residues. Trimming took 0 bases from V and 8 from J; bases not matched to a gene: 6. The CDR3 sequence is CAWSVRTGYYEQFF. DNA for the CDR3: TGTGCCTGGAGTGTAAGGACAGGGTATTATGAGCAGTTCTTC.

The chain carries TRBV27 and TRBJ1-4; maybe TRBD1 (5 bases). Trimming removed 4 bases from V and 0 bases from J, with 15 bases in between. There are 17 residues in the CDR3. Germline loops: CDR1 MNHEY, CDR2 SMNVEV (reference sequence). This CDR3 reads CASSSGFLPSTNEKLFF. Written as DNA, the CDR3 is TGTGCCAGCAGTTCAGGGTTCTTACCCTCAACTAATGAAAAACTGTTTTTT.

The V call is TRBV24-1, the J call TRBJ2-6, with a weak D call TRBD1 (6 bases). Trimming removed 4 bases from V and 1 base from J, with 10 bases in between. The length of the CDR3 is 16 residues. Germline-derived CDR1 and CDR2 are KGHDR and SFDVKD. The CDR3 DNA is TGTGCCACCAGTGACTTTGACAGGTCTGGGGCCAACGTCCTGACTTTC. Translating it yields CATSDFDRSGANVLTF.